This TCR beta chain was recovered during a study of T cell responses to AZD1222 COVID-19 vaccine. General study findings and limits: It was only after the peak T cell response that any repertoires were sampled. Donors were mostly white British, more females; clonal diversity possibly underestimated.

Of note for this clone: Its antigen is unidentified.

Sequencing used immunoSEQ multiplex PCR; TCRdb keeps in-frame clones, though not all of them. The table has fewer than 180,000 clones, 94% seen once; the top ten hold roughly 1.3%. The CDR3 has 13 residues. With 0 bases removed from V and 5 bases from J, the gap between germline ends came to 4 bases. CDR1 and CDR2 (germline): LGHNA, YSLEER. The sequencing used peripheral blood, collected on day 0 of AZD1222 vaccination. This clonotype was obtained from an adult in good health. J is TRBJ2-2 and V is TRBV4-3; the D is unclear. The CDR3 sequence is CASSQDRTGELFF. CDR3 nucleotides: TGCGCCAGCAGCCAAGACCGGACCGGGGAGCTGTTTTTT.